The clone carrying this T cell receptor beta chain came up many times. This sample is drawn from a study of T cells in Graves' hyperthyroidism and ophthalmopathy. The TCR beta CDR3 regions underwent amplification using RNA transcripts as the source. The TCR CDR3 was amplified in a first-round RT-PCR using the HTBI primer set. MiXCR, applied by TCRdb to the multiplex PCR reads, yields one record per CDR3 protein. The sample shows 300,000 to 500,000 distinct CDR3 sequences, under 15% of them seen only once. Specimen: blood. The TCR originated in a woman aged 25 to 39 with Graves' hyperthyroidism.

CDR3 sequence reads: CASSLAYRETQYF. The CDR3 DNA is TGTGCCAGCAGTTTAGCCTACAGGGAAACGCAGTATTTT. The chain is built from TRBV12-3 or TRBV12-4 and TRBJ2-3; TRBD1 might be the D (6 bases). This CDR3 has 13 residues. The ends were cut back, 0 bases at V and 9 bases at J, with 10 bases in the middle.